The rows below give T cell receptor beta chains drawn from one sample of a study of a mutant IDH1 vaccine in newly diagnosed glioma. For these receptors, no antigen is known. Repertoires were generated with immunoSEQ multiplex PCR, while TCRdb's copy carries only in-frame clones and drops some. Of approximately 39,000 clones in the sample, roughly 76% are singletons; the top ten hold around 10%. The specimen was PBMCs, collected from a glioma patient whose treatment included an IDH1 peptide vaccine. The receptors come from a man aged 45-65 years with glioma. The CDR3 runs from the conserved cysteine through the conserved F or W. D genes are given only for firm matches. Expanded clones are given a class, and other clones once, few, many or no size at all.

cdr3_nt cdr3_aa clone_size d_call j_call cdr3_length v_call
TGTGCCAGCAGTCACGGACAGGGGCGGACTGAAGCTTTCTTT CASSHGQGRTEAFF - TRBD1 TRBJ1-1 14 TRBV27
TGTGCCAGCAGCTTAATTTTGAACACTGAAGCTTTCTTT CASSLILNTEAFF - - TRBJ1-1 13 TRBV7-2
TGTGCCAGCAGTTCTGGGGGCCTTGAAGCTTTCTTT CASSSGGLEAFF few - TRBJ1-1 12 TRBV6-5
TGTGCCAGCAGTTCCAAGGGTCCTACAGCACTCAACGAGCAGTACTTC CASSSKGPTALNEQYF - - TRBJ2-7 16 TRBV5-6
TGTGCCAGCAGCCGTAACAGGGGGCAGGATGGCTACACCTTC CASSRNRGQDGYTF - TRBD1 TRBJ1-2 14 TRBV7-8
TGCGCCAGCAGCTCCTGGGGACAGGGGAACACTGAAGCTTTCTTT CASSSWGQGNTEAFF - TRBD1 TRBJ1-1 15 TRBV5-1
TGTGCCAGCAGAAGGCAGGCGGAGAACATTCAGTACTTC CASRRQAENIQYF - - TRBJ2-4 13 TRBV27
TGTGCCATAAGGGACAGTCGGAACTATGGCTACACCTTC CAIRDSRNYGYTF - TRBD1 TRBJ1-2 13 TRBV28
TGTGCCAGCAGCCGACCAGGGCCCCTCCACTTT CASSRPGPLHF few - TRBJ1-6 11 TRBV28
TGCAGCGTTGTATTGGCGACAGGGTCTTTGCGGGGAAACACCATATATTTT CSVVLATGSLRGNTIYF - TRBD1 TRBJ1-3 17 TRBV29-1
TGCGCCAGCAGCTTGAGGAGTGGGACAGATACGCAGTATTTT CASSLRSGTDTQYF once - TRBJ2-3 14 TRBV5-1
TGTGCCAGCCAGGCAACTAGCACAGATACGCAGTATTTT CASQATSTDTQYF - - TRBJ2-3 13 TRBV6-5
TGCAGCGTTGAAACGGGGGGCTTCCGGAATGAGCAGTTCTTC CSVETGGFRNEQFF once - TRBJ2-1 14 TRBV29-1
TGTGCCAGTAGTACGGGACAGGGACTGTATATCGCTGAAGCTTTCTTT CASSTGQGLYIAEAFF - TRBD1 TRBJ1-1 16 TRBV19
TGTGCCAGCAGCTCAGGGACGACGGGTCAGCCCCAGCATTTT CASSSGTTGQPQHF few - TRBJ1-5 14 TRBV5-6
TGTGCCAGTCGATCAGGTGGGTCTGAAGCTTTCTTT CASRSGGSEAFF - - TRBJ1-1 12 TRBV19
TGCGCCAGCAGCCAAGGTAGCGACGGGACCGGGGAGCTGTTTTTT CASSQGSDGTGELFF few - TRBJ2-2 15 TRBV4-3
TGCGCCAGCAGCTCCCGGGGAAGCTCTGGAAACACCATATATTTT CASSSRGSSGNTIYF - - TRBJ1-3 15 TRBV4-3
TGTGCCAGCAGTGACCCAGGGACCTACACAGATACGCAGTATTTT CASSDPGTYTDTQYF - - TRBJ2-3 15 TRBV2
TGTGCCAGCAGCCCCTCAGGAGCTAGCCTAAATGAGCAGTTCTTC CASSPSGASLNEQFF - - TRBJ2-1 15 TRBV9
TGTGCCAGCACCACTTATGATCGGACTGAAGCTTTCTTT CASTTYDRTEAFF - - TRBJ1-1 13 TRBV11-1
TGCGCCAGCAGCCTTAGCACAGGGGGTACCGGGGAGCTGTTTTTT CASSLSTGGTGELFF few TRBD1 TRBJ2-2 15 TRBV5-1
TGTGCCAGCAGTGGTCCACAGACCAACTACGAGCAGTACTTC CASSGPQTNYEQYF - - TRBJ2-7 14 TRBV28
TGTGCCAGCAGCCCAGGGTATGGCTACACCTTC CASSPGYGYTF - - TRBJ1-2 11 TRBV11-2
TGTGCCAGCAGTCAAGGGACAGGGACGTACAATGAGCAGTTCTTC CASSQGTGTYNEQFF once TRBD1 TRBJ2-1 15 TRBV6-4
TGCGCCAGCAGCCCTCCCGGACTCATCACCGGGGAGCTGTTTTTT CASSPPGLITGELFF - - TRBJ2-2 15 TRBV4-1
TGTGCCAGCAGCCTGACTAGCGGGGGACGAGAGCAGTACTTC CASSLTSGGREQYF once TRBD2 TRBJ2-7 14 TRBV7-9
TGTGCCAGCAGCGTTCTTGGGGAGACCCCCTACAATGAGCAGTTCTTC CASSVLGETPYNEQFF few - TRBJ2-1 16 TRBV9
TGCAGTGCTAGAGTGGGGTTTGAAGCTTTCTTT CSARVGFEAFF - - TRBJ1-1 11 TRBV20-1
TGTGCCACCAGCAGAGACAGGGCAGACGGGGAGCTGTTTTTT CATSRDRADGELFF - - TRBJ2-2 14 TRBV15
TGCAGCGTTGAAGATCCTACGGCCGGGGAAAAACTGTTTTTT CSVEDPTAGEKLFF once - TRBJ1-4 14 TRBV29-1
TGCGCCAGCAGCCAAGTCGTGTCAGGGGGTAATTCACCCCTCCACTTT CASSQVVSGGNSPLHF - TRBD1 TRBJ1-6 16 TRBV4-3
TGTGCCTGGGGGCGGGACAGGCCTTATGGCTACACCTTC CAWGRDRPYGYTF - TRBD1 TRBJ1-2 13 TRBV30
TGTGCCAGCAGCTCGACAGGGGGAAAACTGTTTTTT CASSSTGGKLFF - TRBD1 TRBJ1-4 12 TRBV9
TGTGCCAGCACGGAATGGGGGGGCCAGTACGAGCAGTACTTC CASTEWGGQYEQYF few - TRBJ2-7 14 TRBV6-1
TGCGCCAGCAGCCAAACAGGGTCCAGCTCTGGGGCCAACGTCCTGACTTTC CASSQTGSSSGANVLTF - - TRBJ2-6 17 TRBV4-3
TGTGCCAGCAGCTTATGGACGGAGAACACTGAAGCTTTCTTT CASSLWTENTEAFF - - TRBJ1-1 14 TRBV7-9
TGTGCCAGCAAGATGTCCGACGGACGCCATCGACCCCTCCACTTT CASKMSDGRHRPLHF - - TRBJ1-6 15 TRBV2
TGTGCCAGCAGAGGGTCCCCGAATGAAAAACTGTTTTTT CASRGSPNEKLFF - - TRBJ1-4 13 TRBV6-1
TGTGCCAGCAGCACGCAGGGGGCTCAGCCCCAGCATTTT CASSTQGAQPQHF once TRBD1 TRBJ1-5 13 TRBV6-6
TGTGCCACCAGGGAGGGGACTAGCACAGATACGCAGTATTTT CATREGTSTDTQYF - TRBD2 TRBJ2-3 14 TRBV6-6
TGTGCCAGCAGCTTACTTTCGGTATATAATGAAAAACTGTTTTTT CASSLLSVYNEKLFF once - TRBJ1-4 15 TRBV7-9
TGTGCCAGCAGTTTCTCGCTGGGGACTGAAGCTTTCTTT CASSFSLGTEAFF few - TRBJ1-1 13 TRBV27
TGTGCCAGCAGCTTACTACAGGCAGGCACAGATACGCAGTATTTT CASSLLQAGTDTQYF - - TRBJ2-3 15 TRBV7-9
TGTGCCACCAGCAGACGCAGTGACAGGAATCAGCCCCAGCATTTT CATSRRSDRNQPQHF - - TRBJ1-5 15 TRBV15
TGCAGTGTCTCTACTCGCAATGAGCAGTTCTTC CSVSTRNEQFF - - TRBJ2-1 11 TRBV20-1
TGTGCCAGCAGCCTGGCATTGATCTCCTACGAGCAGTACTTC CASSLALISYEQYF - - TRBJ2-7 14 TRBV6-1
TGTGCCAGCAGTCCGACAGGACCATTCTACGAGCAGTACTTC CASSPTGPFYEQYF - - TRBJ2-7 14 TRBV27
TGTGCCAGCAGGGCCACCTACAATGAGCAGTTCTTC CASRATYNEQFF - - TRBJ2-1 12 TRBV11-1
TGCGCCAGCAGCAAGGGTATGAACACTGAAGCTTTCTTT CASSKGMNTEAFF few - TRBJ1-1 13 TRBV5-1
TGTGCCAGCAGTTACGGGACAGGGGGAGATGGGACTGAAGCTTTCTTT CASSYGTGGDGTEAFF few TRBD1 TRBJ1-1 16 TRBV6-5
TGTGCCAGCAGTTTACGGGGTGGGGGTCAGCCCCAGCATTTT CASSLRGGGQPQHF - - TRBJ1-5 14 TRBV27
TGTGCCAGCAGTTTATCCGCAGCAAACTATGGCTACACCTTC CASSLSAANYGYTF - - TRBJ1-2 14 TRBV27
TGTGCCACCAGCAGAGAGGAGGGGCGGGGCTACGAGCAGTACTTC CATSREEGRGYEQYF - - TRBJ2-7 15 TRBV15
TGTGCCACCAGCAGAGGGGGGGGCACCGGGGAGCTGTTTTTT CATSRGGGTGELFF - TRBD2 TRBJ2-2 14 TRBV15
TGTGCCAGCAGTAAATTAACAGGGGCACCGTGGGAAAAACTGTTTTTT CASSKLTGAPWEKLFF - TRBD1 TRBJ1-4 16 TRBV27
TGTGCCAGCAGTGAAGTGTCGATGGGGGGAGGGACCCAGTACTTC CASSEVSMGGGTQYF - - TRBJ2-5 15 TRBV2
TGTGCCAGTAGTTCCGGACTAGGCCCTATGGGTGAGCAGTTCTTC CASSSGLGPMGEQFF - TRBD2 TRBJ2-1 15 TRBV19
TGTGCCAGCAGCTTAGTTCTTGGGGGCCACGAGCAGTACTTC CASSLVLGGHEQYF - - TRBJ2-7 14 TRBV13